This T cell receptor beta chain was retrieved from a study of cytomegalovirus exposure and HLA in healthy donors. Study outcomes and limitations: Being indistinguishable, some V segments were excluded, TRBV6-2 and TRBV6-3 among them. A later analysis reported that several of the most significant clusters appeared to be linked to common viral pathogens, among them Epstein-Barr virus. Overall, about 160 TCR beta chains were annotated as cytomegalovirus-associated.

In the case of this clone: What it recognizes is unknown. One end of the junction does not line up with germline, which may come from a read error.

It was with 60 Vbeta and 13 Jbeta primers that the PCR ran. Assay used: immunoSEQ multiplex PCR; TCRdb lists only in-frame clones, some missing. The sample yields some 120,000 clones, over 60% seen once. Germline V lookup: CDR1 MNHEY, CDR2 SMNVEV (reference sequence). This CDR3 spans 16 amino acids. The chain recombines TRBV27 with TRBJ2-6; perhaps TRBD1 as D (5 bases). This sequence was found in a woman aged 35 to 49 in good health and CMV-seronegative. The sequencing sample was made of PBMCs. CDR3 bases: TGTGCCAGCAGCCCCCAAAGGGGCTCTGGGGCCAACGGCCTGACTTTC. As protein: CASSPQRGSGANGLTF.